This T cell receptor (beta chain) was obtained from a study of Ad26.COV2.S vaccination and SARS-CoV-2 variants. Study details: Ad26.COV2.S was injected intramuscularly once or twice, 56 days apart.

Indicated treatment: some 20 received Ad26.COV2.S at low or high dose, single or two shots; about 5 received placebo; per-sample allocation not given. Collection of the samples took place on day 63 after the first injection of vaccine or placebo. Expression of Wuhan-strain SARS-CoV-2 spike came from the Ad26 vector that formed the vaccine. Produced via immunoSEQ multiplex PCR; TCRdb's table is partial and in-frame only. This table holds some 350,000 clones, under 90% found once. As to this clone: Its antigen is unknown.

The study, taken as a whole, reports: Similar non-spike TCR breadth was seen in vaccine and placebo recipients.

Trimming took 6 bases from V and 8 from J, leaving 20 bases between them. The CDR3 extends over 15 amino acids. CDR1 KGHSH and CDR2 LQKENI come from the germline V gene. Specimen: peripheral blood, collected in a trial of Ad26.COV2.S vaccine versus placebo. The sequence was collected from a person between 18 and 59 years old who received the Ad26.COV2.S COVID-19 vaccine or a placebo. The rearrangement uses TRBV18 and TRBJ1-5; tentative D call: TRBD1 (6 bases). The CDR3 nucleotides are TGTGCCAGCTCGCCTCAGGGGTGGGCCTTGGAGCCCCAGCATTTT. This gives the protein CASSPQGWALEPQHF.